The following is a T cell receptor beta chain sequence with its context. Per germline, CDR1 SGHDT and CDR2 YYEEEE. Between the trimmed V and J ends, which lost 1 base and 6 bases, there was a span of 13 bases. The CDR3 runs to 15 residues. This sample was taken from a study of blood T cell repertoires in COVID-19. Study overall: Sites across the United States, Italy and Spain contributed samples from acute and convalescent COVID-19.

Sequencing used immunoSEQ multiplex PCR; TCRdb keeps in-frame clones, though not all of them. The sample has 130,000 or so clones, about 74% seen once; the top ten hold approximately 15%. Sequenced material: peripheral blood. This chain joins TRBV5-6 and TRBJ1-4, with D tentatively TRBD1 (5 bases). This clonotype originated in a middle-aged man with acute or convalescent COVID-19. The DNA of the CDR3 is TGTGCCAGCAGCTTGTATGGGGAAGGGGATGAAAAACTGTTTTTT. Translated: CASSLYGEGDEKLFF.